The present entry profiles one T cell receptor beta chain with its context. This sample stems from a study of identifying expanded T cells in peripheral blood. Germline CDR1 and CDR2: SEHNR and FQNEAQ (reference sequence). J gave up 7 bases and V 3 bases, and 6 bases lay outside the gene matches. The CDR3 has 14 residues. The data were produced by immunoSEQ multiplex PCR, yet TCRdb's version contains in-frame clones alone and is incomplete. The sample has more than 75,000 clones, 86% seen once. Healthy donors had no documented immune events, such as infections, while sampled. J is TRBJ1-1 and V is TRBV7-9, with TRBD1 identical over 9 bases. The material sequenced was blood. The source of this sequence is a person aged 18 to 75 in good health. CDR3 residues: CASSFLQGAGEAFF. CDR3 nucleotides: TGTGCCAGCAGCTTCCTACAGGGGGCCGGTGAAGCTTTCTTT.